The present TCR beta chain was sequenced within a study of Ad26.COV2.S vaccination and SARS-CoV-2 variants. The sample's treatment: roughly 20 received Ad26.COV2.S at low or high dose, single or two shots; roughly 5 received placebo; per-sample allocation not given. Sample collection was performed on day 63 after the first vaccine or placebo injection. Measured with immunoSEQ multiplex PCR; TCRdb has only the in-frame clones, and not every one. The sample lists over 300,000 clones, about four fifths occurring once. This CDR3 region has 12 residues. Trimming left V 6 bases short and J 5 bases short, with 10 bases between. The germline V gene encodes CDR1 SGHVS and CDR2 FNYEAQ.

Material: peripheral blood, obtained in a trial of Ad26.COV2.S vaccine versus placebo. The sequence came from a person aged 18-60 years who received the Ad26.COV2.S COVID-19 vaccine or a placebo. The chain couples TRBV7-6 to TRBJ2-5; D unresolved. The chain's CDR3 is CASRDPYETQYF. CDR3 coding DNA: TGTGCCAGCAGGGACCCCTATGAGACCCAGTACTTC.